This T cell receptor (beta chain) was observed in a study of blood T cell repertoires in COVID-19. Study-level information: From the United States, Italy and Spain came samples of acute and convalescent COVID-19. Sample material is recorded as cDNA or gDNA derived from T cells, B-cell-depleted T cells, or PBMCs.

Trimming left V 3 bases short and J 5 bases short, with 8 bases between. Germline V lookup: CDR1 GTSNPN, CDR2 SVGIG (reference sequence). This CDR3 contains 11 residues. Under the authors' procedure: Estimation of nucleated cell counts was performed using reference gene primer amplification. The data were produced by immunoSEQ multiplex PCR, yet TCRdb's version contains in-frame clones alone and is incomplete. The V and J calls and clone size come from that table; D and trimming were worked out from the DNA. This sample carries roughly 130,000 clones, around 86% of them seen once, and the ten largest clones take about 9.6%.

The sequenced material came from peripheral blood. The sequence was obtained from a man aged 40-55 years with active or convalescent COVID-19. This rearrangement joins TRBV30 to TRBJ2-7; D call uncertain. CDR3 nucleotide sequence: TGTGCCTGGAGGGGCACCCACGAGCAGTACTTC. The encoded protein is CAWRGTHEQYF. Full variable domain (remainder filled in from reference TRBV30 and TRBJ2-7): SQTIHQWPATLVQPVGSPLSLECTVEGTSNPNLYWYRQAAGRGLQLLFYSVGIGQISSEVPQNLSASRPQDRQFILSSKKLLLSDSGFYLCAWRGTHEQYFGPGTRLTVT.